The source of this TCR beta chain is a study of blood T cells in healthy people across ages (dated by TCRdb to the mid-2010s). At the level of the whole study: In model experiments, roughly one uniquely barcoded TCR beta cDNA molecule per two T cells was captured by template switching. To track age-related changes in TCR beta repertoire diversity, the study relied on deep sequencing normalized with unique cDNA molecular identifiers. Donors of different ages were randomly distributed across sequencing lanes to avoid experimental bias. Using the same blood draw, the study looked at two additional independent replicas of 1 million unique cDNA reads for two donors, one aged 18 to 30 and the other aged 80 or older. Donors were grouped into four age groups: young (average about 15 years), middle-aged (around 39), aged (about 59) and long-lived (approximately 81). The investigation overall reported the following: Estimates of total diversity based on one million sequenced T cells were considered lower bounds and underestimates. A strong correlation was found between observed TCR beta diversity and the percentage of naive T cells measured by flow cytometry. As age increased, observed TCR beta diversity per million T cells dropped in a roughly linear way, and a significant reduction was already evident by age 40. Donor CMV infection status was unknown, potentially confounding age-related changes in expanded clonotypes. Because profiling used bulk unsorted PBMCs, naive and antigen-experienced compartments could not be compared conclusively. The long-lived group showed more naive CD4+ T cells, fewer expanded clones and increased TCR diversity than the aged group, suggesting age selection.

This clonotype was detected a few times. The antigen it recognizes is unknown. Base qualities were left out, and no much larger clone turns up one base away. The cysteine opens and the phenylalanine closes a CDR3 of 13 amino acids. Left in the record is the CDR3 DNA by itself, 39 bases read in frame from the first base. The germline V gene provides CDR1 WSHSY and CDR2 SAAADI. The junction carries 10 bases between V and J, which are trimmed by 7 bases and 1 base respectively. The roughly 39 donors, aged about 6 to 95 years, were systemically healthy Caucasian individuals from Russia. Roughly 9 milliliters of peripheral blood were drawn from each donor into EDTA-treated Vacutainer tubes. Ficoll-Paque density-gradient centrifugation was used to isolate PBMCs, with at least 7 million per sample. Trizol reagent was used to extract total RNA from PBMCs, with at least 5.5 micrograms per sample. For every donor, flow cytometry on a PBMC aliquot measured the percentage of naive CD45RAhigh/CD27high T cells.

Receptor libraries were prepared by 5' RACE. Data came from an Illumina HiSeq 2500. The second PCR ran for roughly 7 to 11 cycles and used a J-beta primer mix along with a sample-barcoded 5' primer. A unique molecular identifier was introduced onto each TCR beta cDNA molecule by a template-switch 5' adaptor carrying 12 random nucleotides. Each sample yielded at least 2.5 million CDR3-containing paired-end reads. All of the RNA was converted into first-strand cDNA using the Mint cDNA synthesis kit, with a TRBC-specific oligonucleotide serving as the primer. Following uracil-DNA glycosylase treatment, a first 18-cycle PCR with universal primers M1SS and BC2_uni_R was performed on all cDNA. In the authors' own workflow: For normalization, 1 million high-quality reads were randomly selected from each sample, with every read carrying a distinct molecular identifier. Instead of being binned into consensus sequences, reads with shared molecular identifiers were discarded. MiTCR, run with a Q25 quality threshold and the strictest error-elimination algorithm, handled CDR3 identification, clonotype clustering and error correction. A nonparametric unseen species model with Euler transformation was used to estimate lower-bound total TCR beta diversity. The raw public reads went through TCRdb reprocessing: fastp at Q25, MiXCR clone calling, in-frame beta chains kept. Rows merge per CDR3 protein into single entries with the most common DNA and genes. These V and J calls rely on TCRdb rather than the paper's analysis. The sample data list some 1.6 million distinct CDR3 sequences, and about 32% of these were observed just once. The ten largest clones take up about 11% of the sample.

The V and J genes are TRBV10-2 and TRBJ1-1; no D gene is confidently identified. The clonotype was recovered from a woman aged 25 to 39 in good health. Material: blood. The DNA sequence is TGCGCCAGCATAGGGATGAGGAACACTGAAGCTTTCTTT. It specifies CASIGMRNTEAFF.